Sequencing of this TCR beta chain was carried out in a study of CD4 T cells in relation to SARS-CoV-2 and coronaviruses. In the study overall: The HLA restriction of the shared crossreactive spike epitopes was mapped.

About this clone itself: What it recognizes is unknown.

Study observations and caveats: Culture-expanded clones reflect memory recall rather than primary priming during culture. Samples before the pandemic and after infection were not matched within any donor.

Uncultured naive and memory CD4+ T cells supplied DNA for deep TCR-beta sequencing. Profiled with immunoSEQ multiplex PCR; TCRdb holds only in-frame clones, not every one. The top ten hold 1.6% of the sample, which has 55,000 to 75,000 clones, 87% seen once. V dropped 0 bases and J dropped 2 bases, with 12 bases sitting between them. The CDR3 totals 15 residues. Germline CDR1 SGHRS, CDR2 YFSETQ. The unexposed donors gave CD4+ T cells in about 2011-2018, prior to COVID-19. The rearrangement links TRBV5-1 to TRBJ2-7; D is uncertain. The sequence was obtained from a human donor in good health. The sequenced sample was memory CD4+ T cells from PBMCs. CDR3 sequence (DNA): TGCGCCAGCAGCTTGGGACCGCGGTATACCTACGAGCAGTACTTC. It specifies CASSLGPRYTYEQYF.